A selection of T cell receptor beta chains follows, all from one sample in a study of T cell repertoires in cytomegalovirus infection. TCRdb passed the reads through MiXCR, listing each CDR3 protein once. Of about 530,000 distinct CDR3 sequences listed, about 30% are singletons. The specimen sequenced was PBMCs. The receptor source for this set is a human donor in good health (CMV status not recorded). Some clones in this sample may be carry-over from other donors' samples. The CDR3 runs from the conserved cysteine through the conserved F or W. Each record gives: J gene, clone size, V gene, D gene, CDR3 DNA, CDR3 protein. The D gene is left open where the match is weak. Size is stated for part of the rows, as once, few or many counts, or as a class when the clone is expanded.

>TRBJ2-7|NA|TRBV6-5|TRBD2
TGTGCCAGCAGTTACGGGAGGGGCGAGCAGTACTTC
CASSYGRGEQYF
>TRBJ1-4|few|TRBV7-2|NA
TGTGCCAGCAGCCCTGGGGGCAGGGTTGGCGAAAAACTGTTTTTT
CASSPGGRVGEKLFF
>TRBJ2-3|few|TRBV6-5|TRBD2
TGTGCCAGCAGTTCTGAAACTAGCGCTTACACAGATACGCAGTATTTT
CASSSETSAYTDTQYF
>TRBJ2-3|many|TRBV7-2|TRBD2
TGTGCCAGCAGAAAAGCGGGAGATCGGGCAGATACGCAGTATTTT
CASRKAGDRADTQYF
>TRBJ2-1|once|TRBV18|NA
TGTGCCAGCTCACCCCCTCGGGGAGGGGGGGAAGGGCACAATGAGCAGTTCTTC
CASSPPRGGGEGHNEQFF
>TRBJ2-7|NA|TRBV29-1|TRBD1
TGCAGCGTTTCGCTGGGCCGGGACAGGGCCCCCTACGAGCAGTACTTC
CSVSLGRDRAPYEQYF
>TRBJ2-3|few|TRBV15|TRBD2
TGTGCCACCAGCCGCGGACTAGCGGACCCTAACGATACGCAGTATTTT
CATSRGLADPNDTQYF
>TRBJ1-1|NA|TRBV28|NA
TGTGCCAGCAGAAGACAGGCCATGAACACTGAAGCTTTCTTT
CASRRQAMNTEAFF
>TRBJ2-1|NA|TRBV6-2/TRBV6-3|NA
TGTGCCAGCAGTTACGGCTGGGGACGCCGATCCTACAATGAGCAGTTCTTC
CASSYGWGRRSYNEQFF
>TRBJ2-1|many|TRBV11-2|TRBD1
TGTGCCAGCAGCTCGGACAGGGGGCTAAGGTACAATGAGCAGTTCTTC
CASSSDRGLRYNEQFF
>TRBJ2-7|NA|TRBV20-1|TRBD1
TGCAGTGCCCGCTTTGACAGGGGGCTATACGAGCAGTACTTC
CSARFDRGLYEQYF
>TRBJ2-1|NA|TRBV5-5|NA
TGTGCCAGCAGCATTGGACCCTTAGAGCAGTTCTTC
CASSIGPLEQFF
>TRBJ2-1|NA|TRBV2|TRBD2
TGTGCCAGCATCCGGACTAGCTTCTACAATGAGCAGTTCTTC
CASIRTSFYNEQFF
>TRBJ2-1|NA|TRBV6-2/TRBV6-3|NA
TGTGCCAGCCAGAACGTACGGGACAATGAGCAGTTCTTC
CASQNVRDNEQFF
>TRBJ2-1|NA|TRBV27|NA
TGTGCCAGCAGTAGGGTTGAAGGAGACAATGAGCAGTTCTTC
CASSRVEGDNEQFF
>TRBJ2-7|NA|TRBV4-1|TRBD2
TGCGCCAGCAGCCCTAGAGCGGGAGGGCCCTACGAGCAGTACTTC
CASSPRAGGPYEQYF
>TRBJ2-7|few|TRBV6-5|NA
TGTGCCAGCACCCTGGGTGGGACGGAGACCTACGAGCAGTACTTC
CASTLGGTETYEQYF
>TRBJ1-2|NA|TRBV4-1|NA
TGCGCCAGCAGCATTGCAGGGGTGGGAGGCTACACCTTC
CASSIAGVGGYTF
>TRBJ2-7|once|TRBV27|TRBD1
TGTGCCAGCAGTTTCGGGACAGGGGTCTATGAGCAGTACTTC
CASSFGTGVYEQYF
>TRBJ2-1|few|TRBV29-1|TRBD2
TGCAGCGTTGTAGGGTCTAGCGGGAGCCACTACAATGAGCAGTTCTTC
CSVVGSSGSHYNEQFF
>TRBJ2-1|NA|TRBV24-1|NA
TGTGCCACCAGTGTCAGCACAGGGATTTATGAGCAGTTCTTC
CATSVSTGIYEQFF
>TRBJ1-6|few|TRBV7-3|TRBD1
TGTGCCAGCAGCCAAAGCAGCAACAGGGGATCACCCCTCCACTTT
CASSQSSNRGSPLHF
>TRBJ2-3|many|TRBV7-2|NA
TGTGCCAGCAGCGTAGGGAACTTTGGGACAGATACGCAGTATTTT
CASSVGNFGTDTQYF
>TRBJ1-2|many|TRBV7-2|NA
TGTGCCAGCAGTCCCCAGGCGATTCCCGGCCCCTACTATGGCTACACCTTC
CASSPQAIPGPYYGYTF
>TRBJ2-3|few|TRBV5-4|NA
TGTGCCAGCAGCCCCATGTTGGCGGGCGCTCGCACAGATACGCAGTATTTT
CASSPMLAGARTDTQYF
>TRBJ2-1|once|TRBV5-1|TRBD2
TGCGCCAGCAGCTTGCTAGCGGGCACAATCAATGAGCAGTTCTTC
CASSLLAGTINEQFF
>TRBJ2-3|many|TRBV7-2|TRBD2
TGTGCCAGCAGCTTAGGTAGCGGGAGGTCAACAGATACGCAGTATTTT
CASSLGSGRSTDTQYF
>TRBJ2-1|few|TRBV24-1|TRBD2
TGTGCCACCAGTGATCCGGGGACTAGCGCGTCAGCCTTCCAGTTCTTC
CATSDPGTSASAFQFF
>TRBJ2-1|many|TRBV7-8|NA
TGTGCCAGCAGCTTAACCGGATTTTGGGGGCAGTTCTTC
CASSLTGFWGQFF
>TRBJ2-1|NA|TRBV4-3|TRBD2
TGCGCCAGCAGCTTAGCGGGGGAGGATCTGTTCTTC
CASSLAGEDLFF
>TRBJ2-1|NA|TRBV19|TRBD2
TGTGCCAGTACCATAGGTCCTAGCGGGAGGAACAATGAGCAGTTCTTC
CASTIGPSGRNNEQFF
>TRBJ1-1|NA|TRBV7-9|NA
TGTGCCAGCAGCTGGGGGAGTGAAGCTTTCTTT
CASSWGSEAFF
>TRBJ2-7|NA|TRBV6-5|TRBD2
TGTGCCAGCAGTTACTTGTGGACTAGTTCGAGCTCCTACGAGCAGCACTTC
CASSYLWTSSSSYEQHF
>TRBJ2-1|many|TRBV7-3|TRBD2
TGTGCCAGCAGCTGGAGCGGGAGTTCCGATGAGCAGTTCTTC
CASSWSGSSDEQFF
>TRBJ1-4|few|TRBV5-1|TRBD1
TGCGCCAGCAGCTTGGACAGGGGGCCGTCAACTAATGAAAAACTGTTTTTT
CASSLDRGPSTNEKLFF
>TRBJ2-7|many|TRBV7-3|NA
TGTGCCAGCAGCCCCTTCCCTGGCGAGCAGTACTTC
CASSPFPGEQYF
>TRBJ2-4|NA|TRBV20-1|NA
TGCAGTGCTAGCGAGTCGGCCGCGCTTAGGGACATTCAGTACTTC
CSASESAALRDIQYF
>TRBJ2-1|NA|TRBV7-8|NA
TGTGCCAGCGGGGAAAGACGACTGGCCTACAATGAGCAGTTCTTC
CASGERRLAYNEQFF
>TRBJ1-2|NA|TRBV14|TRBD1
TGTGCCAGCAGCTCCCAGACAGGGGCAGGCTATGGCTACACCTTC
CASSSQTGAGYGYTF
>TRBJ2-6|many|TRBV7-9|NA
TGTGCCAGCAGCCCCGTAATGTCCAACGTCCTGACTTTC
CASSPVMSNVLTF
>TRBJ1-3|NA|TRBV7-8|NA
TGTGCCAGCAGCGGCCCTTGGGGCCCTGGAGGCCTACCGGACACCATATATTTT
CASSGPWGPGGLPDTIYF
>TRBJ2-5|NA|TRBV5-3|NA
TGTGCCAGCAGCGCACAGGGTGGTGCAAAAGAGACCCAGTACTTC
CASSAQGGAKETQYF
>TRBJ2-3|NA|TRBV7-2|NA
TGTGCCAGCAGCTTACGGACACCCTCCCCAGATACGCAGTATTTT
CASSLRTPSPDTQYF
>TRBJ2-5|NA|TRBV4-1|TRBD2
TGCGCCAGCAGCCAAGGGACGGGGGTGGGGGGGGAGACCCAGTACTTC
CASSQGTGVGGETQYF